Sequencing of this T cell receptor beta chain was carried out in a study of T cell repertoires in cytomegalovirus infection. Study at large: Newly reported HLA-C-restricted and thoroughly characterized HLA-B-restricted CMV epitopes were employed. An indication of both CMV infection and matching HLA type came from public TCR beta signatures.

Regarding the study as a whole: Clonotypes of TCR beta that were HLA-C-restricted and CMV-specific dominated the ex vivo response. Accumulated public TCR beta family frequency recognized individuals carrying CMV together with the relevant HLA.

About this clonotype itself: Its antigen is currently unknown.

TCRdb redid the calling of the reads with MiXCR, one entry per CDR3 protein. Here the sample spans 110,000 to 150,000 distinct CDR3 sequences, about 32% being singletons. V dropped 4 bases and J dropped 5; count of bases not matched to a gene: 2. CDR3 length equals 14 residues. The rearrangement uses TRBV12-3 or TRBV12-4 and TRBJ1-6; 7 bases align to TRBD1. Sequencing was performed on CD8+ T cells from cultured PBMCs, taken from culture after CMV antigen stimulation. The receptor comes from a human donor in good health (CMV status not recorded). Some clones in this sample may be carry-over from other donors' samples. CDR3 DNA: TGTGCCAGCAGTTGGACAGGCGATAATTCACCCCTCCACTTT. Amino acids: CASSWTGDNSPLHF.